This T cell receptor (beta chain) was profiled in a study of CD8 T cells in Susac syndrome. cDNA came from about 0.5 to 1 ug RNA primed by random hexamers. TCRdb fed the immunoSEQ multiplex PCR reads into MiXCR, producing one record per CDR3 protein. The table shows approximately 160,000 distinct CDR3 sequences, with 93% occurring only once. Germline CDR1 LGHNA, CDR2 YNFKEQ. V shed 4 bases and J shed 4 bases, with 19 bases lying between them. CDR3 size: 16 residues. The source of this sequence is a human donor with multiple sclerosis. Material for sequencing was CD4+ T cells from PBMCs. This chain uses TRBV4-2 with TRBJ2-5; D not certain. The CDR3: CASSPAPSFDGETQYF. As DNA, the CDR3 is TGTGCCAGCAGCCCCGCCCCCTCATTCGATGGAGAGACCCAGTACTTC.